Following are 7 T cell receptor beta chains from one sample sequenced in a study of cytomegalovirus exposure and HLA in healthy donors. Using immunoSEQ multiplex PCR, the repertoire was profiled, and TCRdb retains in-frame clones only, with some absent. The sample has approximately 140,000 clones, around 88% seen once. The sequencing input was PBMCs. These receptors originate from a young woman in good health and CMV-seropositive.

This clone has more than one count but fewer than ten. The V and J genes are TRBV7-9 and TRBJ2-7, with 8 bases lining up with TRBD2. The trim removed 8 bases at V and 7 bases at J, leaving 7 bases unmatched. The CDR3 contains 12 residues. Germline V gene data show CDR1 as SEHNR and CDR2 as FQNEAQ (reference sequence). Here the CDR3 reads CASQRELNEQYF. The CDR3 nucleotides read TGTGCCAGCCAGCGGGAGCTGAATGAGCAGTACTTC.

CDR3 sequence reads: CSVGGTLSNEQFF. In nucleotides, the CDR3 is TGCAGCGTGGGGGGGACCCTAAGCAATGAGCAGTTCTTC. The V gene is TRBV29-1, the J gene TRBJ2-1, with 7 bases matching TRBD2. Germline CDR1 SQVTM, CDR2 ANQGSEA. CDR3 length equals 13 residues. V shed 6 bases and J 6 bases; nucleotides not matched to a gene: 8.

This chain uses TRBV7-9 with TRBJ1-1; 7 bases fit TRBD1. Germline assignment: CDR1 SEHNR and CDR2 FQNEAQ (reference sequence). CDR3 length equals 14 residues. The ends lost 5 bases at V and 7 bases at J; junction bases unmatched: 10. CDR3 amino acids: CASSTIKGQREAFF. The CDR3 DNA is TGTGCCAGCAGCACCATTAAGGGACAGCGTGAAGCTTTCTTT.

In this sample, this clone turned up once. The CDR3 sequence: CASSFATGQGGSPLHF. CDR3 DNA sequence: TGTGCCAGCAGCTTTGCCACAGGACAGGGGGGATCACCCCTCCACTTT. The gene calls are TRBV7-9 and TRBJ1-6; the match to TRBD1 covers 10 bases. The J segment lost 10 bases and the V segment lost 3 bases, leaving 9 bases of the junction unmatched. The length of the CDR3 is 16 residues. CDR1 and CDR2 from the germline V gene are SEHNR and FQNEAQ (reference sequence).

V gene TRBV19 combines with J gene TRBJ1-2, with D hard to call. The CDR3 is made up of 12 amino acids. CDR1 and CDR2 (germline): LNHDA, SQIVND (reference sequence). V lost 10 bases, J lost 2 bases, and 11 bases lay in between. DNA for the CDR3: TGTGCCACCTCTACCTTGAACTATGGCTACACCTTC. Its translation is CATSTLNYGYTF.

V is TRBV19 and J is TRBJ2-5, with TRBD1 matching 9 bases. Germline lookup yields CDR1 LNHDA and CDR2 SQIVND (reference sequence). V shed 4 bases, J shed 7 bases, and the junction held 10 bases outside the gene matches. The CDR3 totals 15 residues. Here the CDR3 reads CASSTTGTGRGTQYF. CDR3 sequence (DNA): TGTGCCAGTAGTACAACCGGGACAGGGAGGGGGACCCAGTACTTC.

As to this clone: Sequence at one end of the junction differs from germline and may be a read error. The chain links TRBV18 to TRBJ2-7, with 8 bases aligning to TRBD1. The CDR3 has 12 amino acids. CDR1 is KGHSH, CDR2 LQKENI, per germline. This CDR3 is CASSPNGQGRLF. As DNA, the CDR3 is TGTGCCAGCTCTCCAAACGGACAGGGTAGATTGTTC.